Listed below are T cell receptor beta chains from one sample, sequenced in a study of T cell repertoires in cytomegalovirus infection. TCRdb reprocessed the reads with MiXCR, giving one entry per CDR3 protein. This sample yields fewer than 250,000 distinct CDR3 sequences, of which about 12% are seen a single time; under 2% belongs to the top ten. Sequenced input: PBMCs. These receptors originate from a human donor in good health (CMV status not recorded). Some clones in this sample may be carry-over from other donors' samples. The CDR3 runs from the conserved cysteine through the conserved F or W. A D gene is named only where the DNA matches it firmly. Clone size, where shown, is once, few, many, or a class for clones that have expanded.

v_gene	abundance	len	j_gene	d_gene	CDR3nt	CDR3aa
TRBV20-1	.	14	TRBJ1-1	.	TGCAGTGCTAGACGGGCCTCGGGGAACACTGAAGCTTTCTTT	CSARRASGNTEAFF
TRBV20-1	.	17	TRBJ2-3	.	TGCAGTGCTAGAGATAAGGTGGGAGGCCGGGTCACAGATACGCAGTATTTT	CSARDKVGGRVTDTQYF
TRBV7-3	many	16	TRBJ1-6	TRBD1	TGTGCCAGCAGCTTGGGGACAGGCGGCTCAGGTTCACCCCTCCACTTT	CASSLGTGGSGSPLHF
TRBV7-9	many	13	TRBJ2-7	.	TGTGCCAGCAGCTTCCGGGGCCTTTACGAGCAGTACTTC	CASSFRGLYEQYF
TRBV20-1	few	17	TRBJ2-7	TRBD1	TGCAGTGCTAGAGCACCGGGGTTGGCCGGGACAGTTTACGAGCAGTACTTC	CSARAPGLAGTVYEQYF
TRBV28	many	13	TRBJ2-7	.	TGTGCCAGCAGTTCGACAGCCACCTACGAGCAGTACTTC	CASSSTATYEQYF
TRBV7-9	many	12	TRBJ2-7	.	TGTGCCAGCTCTCAGCTCTCCTACGAGCAGTACTTC	CASSQLSYEQYF
TRBV7-3	many	15	TRBJ2-1	TRBD1	TGTGCCAGCAGCTTAAGCAGGGGGTCCTACAATGAGCAGTTCTTC	CASSLSRGSYNEQFF
TRBV29-1	.	18	TRBJ2-2	TRBD2	TGCAGCGTTGAAACAACTCTGACTAGCGGGAGGGCAGGCGGGGAGCTGTTTTTT	CSVETTLTSGRAGGELFF
TRBV7-2	many	15	TRBJ1-2	.	TGTGCCAGCAGCTCCCCCGGGTCCCAAGGACGGGGCTACACCTTC	CASSSPGSQGRGYTF